Each of the 28 T cell receptor beta chains below was sequenced from the same sample in a study of T-cell memory formation after mild COVID-19. TCRdb used MiXCR to reprocess the 5' RACE reads, holding one entry per CDR3 protein. The sample yields 150,000 to 200,000 distinct CDR3 sequences, 13% to 15% seen once. Sequencing used PBMCs or a T cell subset sorted from them (not recorded which). The receptors here all came from an adult woman who had mild COVID-19 (a few samples of this study predate the infection). Cell type and time point are not known.

The chain links TRBV12-3 or TRBV12-4 to TRBJ1-1; no definite D call. The CDR3 spans 12 residues. V was trimmed by 5 bases and J by 6 bases, leaving 10 bases between them. The CDR3, as DNA: TGTGCCAGCAGTCTCCGGGCCCCTGAAGCTTTCTTT. Translated: CASSLRAPEAFF.

This chain links TRBV12-3 or TRBV12-4 with TRBJ2-7; no definite D call. The CDR3 is 12 amino acids. V was cut by 8 bases and J by 6 bases, with 14 bases left in between. This CDR3 reads CASVTGAGEQYF. DNA for the CDR3: TGTGCCAGCGTAACCGGTGCCGGCGAGCAGTACTTC.

V is TRBV18 and J is TRBJ2-5, with 7 nucleotides matching TRBD1. With 3 bases clipped from V and 3 bases from J, the junction kept 7 bases outside the gene matches. Germline V CDR1 and CDR2: KGHSH, LQKENI. The CDR3 is 15 residues long. This CDR3 is CASSPARDSEETQYF. The CDR3 bases are TGTGCCAGCTCACCCGCTCGGGACAGTGAAGAGACCCAGTACTTC. Drawing the rest from reference TRBV18 and TRBJ2-5, the complete variable domain is NAGVMQNPRHLVRRRGQEARLRCSPMKGHSHVYWYRQLPEEGLKFMVYLQKENIIDESGMPKERFSAEFPKEGPSILRIQQVVRGDSAAYFCASSPARDSEETQYFGPGTRLLVL.

The rearrangement uses TRBV5-5 and TRBJ2-1; D possibly uses TRBD1 or TRBD2 (5 bases each). Germline values: CDR1 SGHKS, CDR2 YYEKEE (reference sequence). V was pared by 3 bases and J by 6 bases, with 19 bases between. CDR3 length: 16 residues. The chain's CDR3 is CASSSTPGSHLNEQFF. The CDR3 DNA reads TGTGCCAGCAGCTCTACTCCAGGGAGTCATCTCAATGAGCAGTTCTTC.

There are a few counts of this clonotype. The genes are TRBV11-1 and TRBJ1-4; D is perhaps TRBD1 (6 bases). Germline CDR1 and CDR2: SGHAT and FQDESV (reference sequence). Deletions cut 2 bases from V and 7 bases from J, with 23 bases between. The CDR3 extends over 18 amino acids. The CDR3 spells CASSLRSYNRDNGEKLFF. CDR3 nucleotide sequence: TGTGCCAGCAGCTTAAGGTCCTACAACCGGGACAACGGTGAAAAACTGTTTTTT.

This rearrangement joins TRBV7-2 to TRBJ2-4; a possible D gene is TRBD2 (7 bases). Trimming left V 4 bases short and J 1 base short, with 17 bases between. This CDR3 has 17 residues. Germline assignment: CDR1 SGHTA and CDR2 FQGNSA. DNA of the CDR3: TGTGCCAGCAGCTCCGGGGGGCTAGCGGTGGCCAAAAACATTCAGTACTTC. Its protein product is CASSSGGLAVAKNIQYF.

The V gene is TRBV7-8, the J gene TRBJ1-5, with unresolved D. Germline CDR1 is SGHVS and CDR2 is FQNEAQ. The CDR3 runs to 14 residues. V lost 2 bases and J 3 bases, leaving 8 bases between the germline ends. CDR3 protein: CASSLLAPNQPQHF. In DNA, the CDR3 is TGTGCCAGCAGCTTACTGGCACCCAATCAGCCCCAGCATTTT.

The chain links TRBV7-8 to TRBJ2-3, with D possibly matching TRBD2 (5 bases). The CDR3 consists of 22 residues. Germline assignment: CDR1 SGHVS and CDR2 FQNEAQ. The germline V and J ends were trimmed by 4 bases and 1 base, with 33 bases remaining between them. The CDR3 loop is CASSYGVPSSQCNWVCTDTQYF. The CDR3, as DNA: TGTGCCAGCAGCTACGGGGTGCCCAGTTCACAATGCAACTGGGTGTGCACAGATACGCAGTATTTT.

This sequence joins TRBV30 and TRBJ2-3, with D uncertain. Germline V gene data show CDR1 as GTSNPN and CDR2 as SVGIG (reference sequence). The CDR3 consists of 13 residues. V lost 4 bases and J 4 bases, leaving 12 bases between the germline ends. CDR3 bases: TGTGCCTGGACCTTAGGGATCGCAGATACGCAGTATTTT. Translated: CAWTLGIADTQYF. The whole variable domain, remainder taken from reference TRBV30 and TRBJ2-3, is SQTIHQWPATLVQPVGSPLSLECTVEGTSNPNLYWYRQAAGRGLQLLFYSVGIGQISSEVPQNLSASRPQDRQFILSSKKLLLSDSGFYLCAWTLGIADTQYFGPGTRLTVL.

This clonotype was seen more than once but under ten times. This sequence joins TRBV5-1 and TRBJ2-7, with 11 bases identical to TRBD2. This CDR3 comprises 15 residues. The germline gives CDR1 SGHRS, CDR2 YFSETQ. V shed 5 bases and J 6 bases; nucleotides not matched to a gene: 10. CDR3 sequence (DNA): TGCGCCAGCAGTTACACTAGCGGGAGTGGCGTCGAGCAGTACTTC. Its protein is CASSYTSGSGVEQYF.

The chain carries TRBV24-1 and TRBJ2-1, with D perhaps TRBD2 (5 bases). The germline gives CDR1 KGHDR, CDR2 SFDVKD. This CDR3 region has 17 residues. Between the trimmed V and J ends, which lost 1 base and 0 bases, there was a span of 12 bases. CDR3 coding DNA: TGTGCCACCAGTGATTTCGCTAGCCTTAGCTCCTACAATGAGCAGTTCTTC. Protein sequence: CATSDFASLSSYNEQFF.

This clonotype was seen at least ten times. The chain carries TRBV7-6 and TRBJ2-3; D gene uncertain. This CDR3 is built from 12 residues. Germline values: CDR1 SGHVS, CDR2 FNYEAQ. With 0 bases removed from V and 7 bases from J, the gap between germline ends came to 5 bases. The DNA for the CDR3 is TGTGCCAGCAGCTTAGCTAGGAATACGCAGTATTTT. Amino acids: CASSLARNTQYF.

This clonotype was observed a few times. This sequence joins TRBV6-2 or TRBV6-3 and TRBJ2-3; D unclear. Between the trimmed V and J ends, which lost 2 bases and 0 bases, there was a span of 6 bases. Germline CDR1 reads MNHEY; CDR2 reads SVGEGT. The CDR3 spans 14 residues. The CDR3: CASSYLVSTDTQYF. The CDR3 bases are TGTGCCAGCAGTTACCTCGTTAGCACAGATACGCAGTATTTT.

This clonotype was observed once. The V and J genes are TRBV2 and TRBJ1-2, with 8 bases identical to TRBD1. This CDR3 region has 12 residues. Germline lookup yields CDR1 SNHLY and CDR2 FYNNEI. V lost 9 bases to trimming and J lost 6 bases; unmatched junction nucleotides: 6. In nucleotides, the CDR3 is TGTGCCAGACGGACAGGGCCGGATGGCTACACCTTC. Translated, it gives CARRTGPDGYTF. Based on the CDR3 plus reference TRBV2 and TRBJ1-2, the full variable domain is EPEVTQTPSHQVTQMGQEVILRCVPISNHLYFYWYRQILGQKVEFLVSFYNNEISEKSEIFDDQFSVERPDGSNFTLKIRSTKLEDSAMYFCARRTGPDGYTFGSGTRLTVV.

The gene calls are TRBV10-3 and TRBJ2-3, with TRBD2 identical over 12 bases. Germline CDR1 and CDR2: ENHRY and SYGVKD. The trim removed 4 bases at V and 4 bases at J, leaving 3 bases unmatched. The CDR3 has 15 residues. The CDR3 spells CAISGLAGASDTQYF. The CDR3 region has the DNA TGTGCCATCAGTGGACTAGCGGGGGCCTCAGATACGCAGTATTTT.

This clonotype came up many times. The chain couples TRBV6-5 to TRBJ2-1, with 9 bases aligning to TRBD1. There are 13 residues in the CDR3. In germline, CDR1 is MNHEY, CDR2 SVGAGI. With 10 bases clipped from V and 9 bases from J, the junction kept 10 bases outside the gene matches. CDR3 nucleotide sequence: TGTGCCACCCGTGGGACAGGGTACGGTGAGCAGTTCTTC. Encoded protein: CATRGTGYGEQFF.

The CDR3 spells CAISDKASTVYEQYF. CDR3 nucleotide sequence: TGTGCCATCAGTGACAAGGCTAGCACTGTTTACGAGCAGTACTTC. The chain joins TRBV10-3 to TRBJ2-7; the D gene is possibly TRBD2 (5 bases). The CDR3 is made up of 15 amino acids. V was cut by 3 bases and J by 4 bases, with 16 bases left in between. Germline V gene sequence: CDR1 ENHRY, CDR2 SYGVKD.

This clonotype has a count of ten or more. The genes are TRBV5-1 and TRBJ2-5, with D unresolved. Trimming stripped 0 bases from V and 0 bases from J, with 6 bases between. The CDR3 covers 14 residues. The germline CDR1 and CDR2 sequences are SGHRS and YFSETQ. The CDR3 loop reads CASSLAGYQETQYF. In DNA, the CDR3 is TGCGCCAGCAGCTTGGCCGGCTACCAAGAGACCCAGTACTTC.

This chain connects TRBV5-1 to TRBJ2-7; 8 bases fit TRBD2. Germline V gives CDR1 SGHRS, CDR2 YFSETQ. V lost 4 bases, J lost 0 bases, and 3 bases stayed unmatched. CDR3 length equals 14 residues. CDR3 sequence (DNA): TGCGCCAGCAGCGGCGGGAGGAGCTCCTACGAGCAGTACTTC. Amino acids: CASSGGRSSYEQYF.

With respect to this clonotype: One end of the junction fails to match germline, which may point to a read error. The gene calls are TRBV20-1 and TRBJ2-7, with D unresolved. The CDR3 sequence is 11 residues long. Germline assignment: CDR1 DFQATT and CDR2 SNEGSKA (reference sequence). CDR3 sequence: CSDRAYYEQYF. As DNA, the CDR3 is TGCAGTGATAGAGCCTACTACGAGCAGTACTTC.

The CDR3 nucleotides read TGTGCCAGCAGTCCGAGCGGGGGCCCCTACGAGCAGTACTTC. This codes for CASSPSGGPYEQYF. The V call is TRBV6-6, the J call TRBJ2-7, with 8 bases identical to TRBD2. The CDR3 contains 14 residues. V trimming: 5 bases; J trimming: 2 bases; junction bases outside the gene matches: 5. Germline-derived CDR1 and CDR2 are MNHNY and SVGAGI (reference sequence).

There are many counts of this clonotype. The V gene is TRBV6-5, the J gene TRBJ2-1; 8 positions match TRBD2. CDR1 is MNHEY and CDR2 is SVGAGI in the germline V gene. V lost 4 bases to trimming and J lost 5 bases; unmatched junction nucleotides: 1. CDR3 size: 13 residues. The CDR3 loop reads CASSLTSDNEQFF. In nucleotides, the CDR3 is TGTGCCAGCAGTTTGACTAGCGACAATGAGCAGTTCTTC.

The chain uses TRBV6-5 and TRBJ2-4, with 7 bases aligning to TRBD1. This CDR3 is 14 amino acids long. Trimming cost V 9 bases and J 5 bases; bases outside gene matches: 10. CDR1 is MNHEY and CDR2 is SVGAGI in the germline V gene. CDR3 amino acids: CARSPTGTENIQYF. The CDR3 DNA reads TGTGCCAGGTCCCCGACCGGGACAGAAAACATTCAGTACTTC.

CDR3 protein: CASSFGPNTEAFF. In nucleotides, the CDR3 is TGCGCCAGCAGCTTCGGCCCGAACACTGAAGCTTTCTTT. The V call is TRBV5-1, the J call TRBJ1-1; D ambiguous. V was pared by 2 bases and J by 1 base, with 6 bases between. Germline loops: CDR1 SGHRS, CDR2 YFSETQ. CDR3 length: 13 residues. The full variable domain, its missing parts supplied by reference TRBV5-1 and TRBJ1-1, is KAGVTQTPRYLIKTRGQQVTLSCSPISGHRSVSWYQQTPGQGLQFLFEYFSETQRNKGNFPGRFSGRQFSNSRSEMNVSTLELGDSALYLCASSFGPNTEAFFGQGTRLTVV.

The rearrangement uses TRBV6-2 or TRBV6-3 and TRBJ2-6; D may be TRBD2 (6 bases). The CDR3 loop spans 16 amino acids. Germline loops: CDR1 MNHEY, CDR2 SVGEGT. V was clipped by 9 bases and J by 3 bases, with 18 bases between them. CDR3 residues: CARLWQEGCGANVLTF. Written as DNA, the CDR3 is TGTGCCAGACTCTGGCAGGAGGGTTGTGGGGCCAACGTCCTGACTTTC.

The chain couples TRBV10-2 to TRBJ2-2, with a weak D call TRBD1 (6 bases). Germline CDR1 reads WSHSY; CDR2 reads SAAADI. The CDR3 is made up of 15 amino acids. Trimming took off 2 bases at V and 6 bases at J, with 13 bases between the two ends. CDR3 DNA sequence: TGCGCCAGCAGTGAGGGGACACCCAGGGCCGGGGAGCTGTTTTTT. It yields the protein CASSEGTPRAGELFF.

The V call is TRBV20-1, the J call TRBJ1-5, with D perhaps TRBD1 (5 bases). CDR3 size: 17 residues. The ends were cut back, 6 bases at V and 3 bases at J, with 24 bases in the middle. CDR1 and CDR2 (germline): DFQATT, SNEGSKA (reference sequence). The CDR3 nucleotides read TGCAGTGCCGAGAGACGGGACGACCGCGGGGTCAATCAGCCCCAGCATTTT. Amino acids: CSAERRDDRGVNQPQHF.

This clonotype was detected only a few times. The V and J genes are TRBV4-2 and TRBJ2-7; D could derive from TRBD1 or TRBD2 (5 bases each). The CDR3 is 17 residues long. Germline V gene lookup returns CDR1 LGHNA and CDR2 YNFKEQ. V lost 0 bases to trimming and J lost 0 bases, with 15 bases between them. This CDR3 is CASSQDKGNGVSYEQYF. The CDR3, as DNA: TGTGCCAGCAGCCAAGACAAGGGGAACGGGGTCTCCTACGAGCAGTACTTC.